These T cell receptor beta chains were read from a single sample in a study of cytomegalovirus exposure and HLA in healthy donors. Data came from immunoSEQ multiplex PCR; TCRdb stores just in-frame clones and leaves some out. This sample has approximately 90,000 clones, with about 80% found just once. The sequenced sample was PBMCs. These receptors were obtained from a man in his forties in good health and CMV-seronegative. The CDR3 runs from the conserved cysteine through the conserved F or W. The D gene is left open where the match is weak. The listing skips clone size in some rows; elsewhere it reads once, few, many or a size class.

clone_size d_call j_call v_call cdr3_aa cdr3_nt
NA NA TRBJ2-2 TRBV25-1 CASSDRVFDTGELFF TGTGCCAGCAGTGACAGGGTATTCGACACCGGGGAGCTGTTTTTT
NA NA TRBJ2-1 TRBV6-1 CASSEITTPIGQFF TGTGCCAGCAGTGAAATAACAACCCCCATTGGGCAGTTCTTC
NA NA TRBJ2-3 TRBV5-1 CASSLAGTSTDTQYF TGCGCCAGCAGCTTGGCAGGGACTAGCACAGATACGCAGTATTTT
NA NA TRBJ2-7 TRBV28 CASSLTVDF TGTGCCAGCAGTCTAACGGTCGACTTC
NA TRBD1 TRBJ2-1 TRBV5-1 CASSLGTGRNEQFF TGCGCCAGCAGCTTGGGGACAGGGCGCAATGAGCAGTTCTTC
NA TRBD1 TRBJ1-5 TRBV30 CAWSERLTGGSGNQPQHF TGTGCCTGGAGTGAAAGGTTAACAGGGGGCTCGGGCAATCAGCCCCAGCATTTT
NA TRBD1 TRBJ2-2 TRBV7-9 CASTSPGTELFF TGTGCCAGCACCTCCCCCGGGACAGAACTGTTTTTT
NA NA TRBJ1-4 TRBV11-2 CASSLGPGYEKLFF TGTGCCAGCAGCTTAGGCCCAGGGTATGAAAAACTGTTTTTT
NA TRBD1 TRBJ1-6 TRBV30 CAWSGQANSPLHF TGTGCCTGGAGCGGACAGGCTAATTCACCCCTCCACTTT
NA TRBD2 TRBJ2-5 TRBV5-1 CASSLRLAGQETQYF TGCGCCAGCAGCTTGAGACTAGCGGGCCAAGAGACCCAGTACTTC
NA NA TRBJ1-4 TRBV10-3 CAISESRFEKLFF TGTGCCATCAGTGAGTCGAGGTTTGAAAAACTGTTTTTT
NA TRBD1 TRBJ1-1 TRBV7-9 CASSLGTGEAFF TGTGCCAGCAGCTTAGGGACAGGGGAAGCTTTCTTT
NA NA TRBJ2-7 TRBV28 CASTQSTYPYEQYF TGTGCCAGCACCCAATCGACATACCCCTACGAGCAGTACTTC
few TRBD2 TRBJ2-2 TRBV9 CASSVRGGTPGELFF TGTGCCAGCAGCGTTCGGGGGGGGACCCCCGGGGAGCTGTTTTTT
NA TRBD2 TRBJ2-3 TRBV29-1 CSVRSGGASTDTQYF TGCAGCGTCCGAAGCGGGGGGGCTAGCACAGATACGCAGTATTTT